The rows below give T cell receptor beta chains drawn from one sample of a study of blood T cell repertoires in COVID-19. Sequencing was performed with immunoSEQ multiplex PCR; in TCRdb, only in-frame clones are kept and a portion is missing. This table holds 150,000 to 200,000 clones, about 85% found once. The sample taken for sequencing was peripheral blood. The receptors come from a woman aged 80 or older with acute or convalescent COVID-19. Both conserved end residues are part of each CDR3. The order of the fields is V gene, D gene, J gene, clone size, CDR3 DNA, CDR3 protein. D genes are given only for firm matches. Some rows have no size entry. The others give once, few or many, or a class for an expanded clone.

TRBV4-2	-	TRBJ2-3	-	TGTGCCAGCAGCCCCCTCCCGGGAGTATCAGATACGCAGTATTTT	CASSPLPGVSDTQYF
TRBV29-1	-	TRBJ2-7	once	TGCAGCGTTGAGAGGCGGCAGGGTGACGAGCAGTACTTC	CSVERRQGDEQYF
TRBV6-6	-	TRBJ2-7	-	TGTGCCAGCAGTTACTCGAGGCAGGGGCCCGAGCAGTACTTC	CASSYSRQGPEQYF
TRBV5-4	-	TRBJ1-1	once	TGTGCCAGCAGCTTCCAGGGCGAGTTGAACACTGAAGCTTTCTTT	CASSFQGELNTEAFF
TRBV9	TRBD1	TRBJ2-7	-	TGTGCCAGCAGCGTAGATCTCAGGGGGTCCTACGAGCAGTACTTC	CASSVDLRGSYEQYF
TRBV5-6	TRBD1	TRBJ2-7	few	TGTGCCAGCAGCTTGACAGGGGGCTACGAGCAGTACTTC	CASSLTGGYEQYF
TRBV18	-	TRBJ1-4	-	TGTGCCAGCTCCCGAATCGGGCTACTGGAGGCAAGAGCAACTAATGAAAAACTGTTTTTT	CASSRIGLLEARATNEKLFF
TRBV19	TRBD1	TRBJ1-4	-	TGTGCCAGTAGTCTTCTTCAGGGACAGATGGAAAAACTGTTTTTT	CASSLLQGQMEKLFF
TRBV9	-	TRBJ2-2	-	TGTGCCAGCAGCGGTGGAGAGCTAGGAGGCACCGGGGAGCTGTTTTTT	CASSGGELGGTGELFF
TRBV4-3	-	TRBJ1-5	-	TGCGCCAGCAGCCAAGAAGGAGGGGACAATCAGCCCCAGCATTTT	CASSQEGGDNQPQHF
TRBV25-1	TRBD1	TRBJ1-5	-	TGTGCCAGCAGTGAATGTGGGGGCGACAGGGAGTCGGATCAGCCCCAGCATTTT	CASSECGGDRESDQPQHF
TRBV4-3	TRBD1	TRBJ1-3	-	TGCGCCAGCAGCCAAGATGGAGGACAGGATGCTGGAAACACCATATATTTT	CASSQDGGQDAGNTIYF
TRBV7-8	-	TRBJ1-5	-	TGTGCCAGCAGCCGAGACCACAGCAGTCAGCCCCAGCATTTT	CASSRDHSSQPQHF
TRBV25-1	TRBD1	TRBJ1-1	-	TGTGCCAGCAGCCAAGGACAGGGAAAAGCTTTCTTT	CASSQGQGKAFF
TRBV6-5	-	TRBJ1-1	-	TGTGCCAGCAGCATGGACATTCCTATGAACACTGAAGCTTTCTTT	CASSMDIPMNTEAFF
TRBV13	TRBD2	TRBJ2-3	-	TGTGCCAGCAGCTATAGCGGGACCGATACGCAGTATTTT	CASSYSGTDTQYF
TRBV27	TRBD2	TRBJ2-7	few	TGTGCCAGCAGGATGCTGGGACTAGCGGGAGGGGTGCAGTACTTC	CASRMLGLAGGVQYF
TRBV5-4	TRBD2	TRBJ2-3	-	TGTGCCAGCAGCTTGTGGACCACTAGCGTTGTGGCAGATACGCAGTATTTT	CASSLWTTSVVADTQYF
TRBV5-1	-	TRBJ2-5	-	TGCGCCAGCAGCCGTCGGGAACTGGAGACCCAGTACTTC	CASSRRELETQYF
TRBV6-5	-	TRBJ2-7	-	TGTGCCAGCACCGAAGGGGCAGCCTCCTACGAGCAGTACTTC	CASTEGAASYEQYF
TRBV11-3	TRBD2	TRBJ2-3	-	TGTGCCAGCAGCTCAGGGACTAGCGGGGGGACCGCTACAGATACGCAGTATTTT	CASSSGTSGGTATDTQYF
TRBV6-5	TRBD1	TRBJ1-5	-	TGTGCCAGCAGGACGGCCGACAGGGGGTATCAGCCCCAGCATTTT	CASRTADRGYQPQHF
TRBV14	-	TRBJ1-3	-	TGTGCCAGCAGCTTACCGGGGAACTCTGGAAACACCATATATTTT	CASSLPGNSGNTIYF
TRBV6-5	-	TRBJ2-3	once	TGTGCCAGCAGTTACTCGAAGCCCTCCGAGAGTACGCAGTATTTT	CASSYSKPSESTQYF